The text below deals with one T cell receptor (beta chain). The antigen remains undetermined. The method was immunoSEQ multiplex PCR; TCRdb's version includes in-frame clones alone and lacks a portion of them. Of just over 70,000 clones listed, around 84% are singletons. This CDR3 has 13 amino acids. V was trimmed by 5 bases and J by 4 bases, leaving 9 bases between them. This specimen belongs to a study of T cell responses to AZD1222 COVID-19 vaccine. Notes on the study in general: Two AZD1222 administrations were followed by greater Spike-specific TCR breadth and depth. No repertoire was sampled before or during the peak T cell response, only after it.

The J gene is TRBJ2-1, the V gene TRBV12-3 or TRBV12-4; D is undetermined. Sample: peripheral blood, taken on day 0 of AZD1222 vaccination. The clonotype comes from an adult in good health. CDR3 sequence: CASSPDNYNEQFF. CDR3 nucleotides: TGTGCCAGCAGTCCTGACAATTACAATGAGCAGTTCTTC.